This T cell receptor beta chain was sequenced for a study of OX40 agonist ivuxolimab in advanced cancers. Study-wide context: Each patient was given ivuxolimab into a vein every 2 weeks, at 0.01 to 10 mg/kg. Under the entry rules, prior anti-PD-1, anti-PD-L1 or anti-CTLA-4 therapy was allowed, and approximately 40% had some. Overall study results and limits: Some patients who did not respond also had low normalized T-cell clonal expansion. In the 0.1 to 3.0 mg/kg range, CD4+ and CD8+ blood T cells had expanded clonally by week 6.

Assay: immunoSEQ multiplex PCR; the TCRdb copy retains only in-frame clones and omits some. The table has tens of thousands of clones, roughly 90% seen once. For this clone: Its antigen remains unidentified.

The specimen comprised CD4+ or CD8+ T cells sorted from blood, sampled in a trial of the OX40 agonist ivuxolimab. This sequence originates from an adult with an advanced solid tumor such as melanoma, head and neck, liver or kidney cancer.

As DNA, the CDR3 is TGTGCCATCAGTGGTTCATTGACAGGGACTGGAAACACCATATATTTT. It encodes CAISGSLTGTGNTIYF. The chain couples TRBV10-3 to TRBJ1-3, with TRBD1 matching 7 bases. Germline V CDR1 and CDR2: ENHRY, SYGVKD. This CDR3 is 16 amino acids long. V dropped 4 bases and J dropped 2; count of bases not matched to a gene: 8.